This record looks at one T cell receptor (beta chain) sequence and its context. The CDR3 runs to 15 residues. CDR1 SEHNR and CDR2 FQNEAQ come from the germline V gene (reference sequence). Trimming shortened V by 1 base and J by 0 bases, and 9 bases separated the two germline ends. These data come from a study of blood T cell repertoires in COVID-19. In the study overall: The United States, Italy and Spain were the sources of the acute and convalescent COVID-19 samples. In each case, the material was cDNA or gDNA derived from T cells, B-cell-depleted T cells, or PBMCs.

Per the study methods: Amplification with reference gene primers provided the estimates of nucleated cell counts. Here immunoSEQ multiplex PCR was the method, and the copy in TCRdb shows in-frame clones only, minus some. Clone size and V and J calls were adopted from that table, with D and trimming inferred from the DNA. The repertoire holds fewer than 60,000 clones, with about 87% as singletons. The sequenced sample consisted of peripheral blood. This chain connects TRBV7-9 to TRBJ1-1; D gene uncertain. The sequence was obtained from a man between 50 and 59 years old with acute or convalescent COVID-19. CDR3 sequence: CASSLGEVMNTEAFF. For the CDR3, the DNA is TGTGCCAGCAGCTTAGGGGAGGTCATGAACACTGAAGCTTTCTTT.